This T cell receptor (beta chain) emerged from a study of shared clonotypes between healthy human individuals. Findings and caveats of the study: Against clonotypes common to all four donors, non-shared ones had lower generation probabilities.

Germline loops: CDR1 LNHNV, CDR2 YYDKDF (reference sequence). The ends lost 0 bases at V and 2 bases at J; junction bases unmatched: 9. The CDR3 is 17 amino acids. Here immunoSEQ multiplex PCR was the method, and the copy in TCRdb shows in-frame clones only, minus some. Of roughly 2.2 million clones listed, roughly 90% are singletons. Details on this clone: The antigen is unknown.

The receptor was isolated from a man between 18 and 29 years old in good health. Some clones in this sample may be carry-over from other donors' samples. Sequences were obtained from naive CD4+ T cells from PBMCs. Stated subset: CD45RA+ positively selected. The chain combines TRBV15 with TRBJ1-2, with 7 nucleotides matching TRBD1. The CDR3 reads CATSRDRDSPSNYGYTF. Here the CDR3 DNA reads TGTGCCACCAGCAGAGATCGGGACAGTCCTTCAAACTATGGCTACACCTTC.